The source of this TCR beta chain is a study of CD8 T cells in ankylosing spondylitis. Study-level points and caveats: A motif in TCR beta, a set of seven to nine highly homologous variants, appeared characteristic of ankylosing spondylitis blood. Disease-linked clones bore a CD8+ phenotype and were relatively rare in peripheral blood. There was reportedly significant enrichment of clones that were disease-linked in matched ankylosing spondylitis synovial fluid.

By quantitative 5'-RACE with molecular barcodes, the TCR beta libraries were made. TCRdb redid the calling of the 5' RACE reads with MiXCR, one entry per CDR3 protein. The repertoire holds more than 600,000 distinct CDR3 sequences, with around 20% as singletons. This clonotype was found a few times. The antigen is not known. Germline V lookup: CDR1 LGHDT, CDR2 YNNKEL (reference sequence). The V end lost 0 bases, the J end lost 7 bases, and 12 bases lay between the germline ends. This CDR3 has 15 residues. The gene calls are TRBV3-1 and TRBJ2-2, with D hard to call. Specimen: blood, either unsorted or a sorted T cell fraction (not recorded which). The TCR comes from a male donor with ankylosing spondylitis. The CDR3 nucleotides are TGTGCCAGCAGCCAAGATCATAAGGCGGTCGGGGAGCTGTTTTTT. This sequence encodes CASSQDHKAVGELFF.